The rows below give T cell receptor beta chains drawn from one sample of a study of blood T cell repertoires in COVID-19. The data were produced by immunoSEQ multiplex PCR, yet TCRdb's version contains in-frame clones alone and is incomplete. The sample contains hundreds of thousands of clones, approximately 86% of which appear only once. The sequencing input was PBMCs or T cells enriched from blood (not recorded which). The source of these receptors is a young woman who had recovered from COVID-19. The CDR3 runs from the conserved cysteine through the conserved F or W. A D gene is named only where the DNA matches it firmly. Only part of the rows carry a size: once, few, many, or a class if the clone is expanded.

j_call v_call clone_size d_call cdr3_nt cdr3_aa
TRBJ2-2 TRBV5-1 NA TRBD2 TGCGCCAGCAGCTTCTTTCCCTCTAGCGGGAGTCACACCGGGGAGCTGTTTTTT CASSFFPSSGSHTGELFF
TRBJ1-4 TRBV2 NA NA TGTGCCAGCCAACGCGGGTCTAATGAAAAACTGTTTTTT CASQRGSNEKLFF
TRBJ1-1 TRBV27 NA NA TGTGCCAGCAGTGGTTACAGGGTCGGGCCCACTGAAGCTTTCTTT CASSGYRVGPTEAFF
TRBJ2-4 TRBV5-1 NA TRBD1 TGCGCCAGCAGCCCCAGACAGGGGTCGCGGAGCGGTCGAGAAAACATTCAGTACTTC CASSPRQGSRSGRENIQYF
TRBJ1-2 TRBV24-1 NA NA TGTGCCACCAGTGACCCTTATGGCTACACCTTC CATSDPYGYTF
TRBJ2-5 TRBV4-1 NA NA TGCGCCAGCAGCCCCAACTCCGGGTCGGGAGAGACCCAGTACTTC CASSPNSGSGETQYF
TRBJ1-5 TRBV15 NA TRBD1 TGTGCCACCAGCAGAGAAGGGACAGGGGGCGCCGGTCAGCCCCAGCATTTT CATSREGTGGAGQPQHF
TRBJ2-6 TRBV9 NA NA TGTGCCAGCAGCCGGACAGGGGCCAACGTCCTGACTTTC CASSRTGANVLTF
TRBJ1-2 TRBV27 NA TRBD1 TGTGCCAGCAGTTTGGACAGGTTCTATGGCTACACCTTC CASSLDRFYGYTF
TRBJ2-2 TRBV12-3/TRBV12-4 NA NA TGTGCCAGCAGTTATTCCTGGGGCGGTTGGCTGTTTTTT CASSYSWGGWLFF
TRBJ1-1 TRBV4-1 NA NA TGCGCCAGCAGTCGTCTGACACTCATGAACACTGAAGCTTTCTTT CASSRLTLMNTEAFF
TRBJ1-1 TRBV5-1 NA TRBD1 TGCGCCAGCAGCTTGGTTTACAGGGGGGCGAACACTGAAGCTTTCTTT CASSLVYRGANTEAFF
TRBJ2-3 TRBV5-1 NA TRBD2 TGCGCCAGCAGCTTAACTAGCGGGAGTGTGACAGATACGCAGTATTTT CASSLTSGSVTDTQYF
TRBJ1-2 TRBV27 NA NA TGTGCCAGCACCCAACTATGGGGCAGCAACTATGGCTACACCTTC CASTQLWGSNYGYTF
TRBJ1-1 TRBV3-1/TRBV3-2 NA NA TGTGCCAGCAGCCAAGATCCCCCCAGGGCTTTCTTT CASSQDPPRAFF
TRBJ1-2 TRBV2 few NA TGTGCCAGCAGTCGAGATTTTAACTATGGCTACACCTTC CASSRDFNYGYTF
TRBJ2-4 TRBV5-1 NA TRBD1 TGCGCCAGCAGCTTGGCGCTGGGACAGGGAGGAAACATTCAGTACTTC CASSLALGQGGNIQYF
TRBJ2-3 TRBV7-6 NA NA TGTGCCAGCAGCTTAGCGCGGGGTCTCACAGATACGCAGTATTTT CASSLARGLTDTQYF
TRBJ2-1 TRBV28 NA TRBD1 TGTGCCAGCGGAGGACAGGGAGAGGTAGGGTACAATGAGCAGTTCTTC CASGGQGEVGYNEQFF
TRBJ1-1 TRBV7-2 NA NA TGTGCCAGCAGCCAACAGGGTTACACTGAAGCTTTCTTT CASSQQGYTEAFF
TRBJ2-3 TRBV21-1 NA NA TGTGCCAGCAGCAAGCGGCCGGGACAGAATACTGCAGATACGCAGTATTTT CASSKRPGQNTADTQYF
TRBJ2-2 TRBV11-3 NA NA TGTGCCAGCAGCTTAGTTACAGCGGGCCCTACCGGGGAGCTGTTTTTT CASSLVTAGPTGELFF
TRBJ1-1 TRBV6-5 NA NA TGTGCCAGCATCAGGGGCCCAGGGGAGCACACTGAAGCTTTCTTT CASIRGPGEHTEAFF
TRBJ2-2 TRBV28 NA NA TGTGCCAGCAGGAGTCACGGGGGTATCAACACCGGGGAGCTGTTTTTT CASRSHGGINTGELFF
TRBJ2-1 TRBV4-1 NA NA TGCGCCAGCAGCCAAGAAGGGGACGGGAGAGGGAATAATGAGCAGTTCTTC CASSQEGDGRGNNEQFF
TRBJ1-4 TRBV9 NA TRBD1 TGTGCCAGCAGCGTAGACGACAGGGTGGTTGGAAAACTGTTTTTT CASSVDDRVVGKLFF
TRBJ2-3 TRBV11-3 NA NA TGTGCCAGCAGCGCGGGAACGGGTACAGATACGCAGTATTTT CASSAGTGTDTQYF
TRBJ1-5 TRBV7-6 NA NA TGTGCCAGCAGCTTAGCAGACAGGATCAATCAGCCCCAGCATTTT CASSLADRINQPQHF
TRBJ1-4 TRBV5-1 NA NA TGCGCCAGCCGGGAGCTTTCGAGCTTTAATGAAAAACTGTTTTTT CASRELSSFNEKLFF
TRBJ2-3 TRBV7-9 NA TRBD2 TGTGCCAGCAGCTTGTACGGGGGGGCAGATACGCAGTATTTT CASSLYGGADTQYF
TRBJ1-3 TRBV6-6 NA TRBD1 TGTGCCAGCAGTCCCCCGGGACAGGGCCGCTCTGGAAACACCATATATTTT CASSPPGQGRSGNTIYF
TRBJ1-6 TRBV9 NA NA TGTGCCAGCAGCGTACGAGACGGGGTTGAGGCACCCCTCCACTTT CASSVRDGVEAPLHF
TRBJ2-1 TRBV5-1 NA NA TGCGCCAGCAGCTTGGCCGGCATAAATCAGGCCAGCTCCTACAATGAGCAGTTCTTC CASSLAGINQASSYNEQFF
TRBJ2-7 TRBV7-9 NA TRBD2 TGTGCCAGCAGCTTAGCGGCTAGCGGGAGCTACGAGCAGTACTTC CASSLAASGSYEQYF
TRBJ1-5 TRBV27 few TRBD1 TGTGCCAGCAGTTCAGGACAGGGAGTAGGACAGCCCCAGCATTTT CASSSGQGVGQPQHF
TRBJ2-1 TRBV18 NA TRBD2 TGTGCCAGCTCACCGTCTCAACTAGCGGGGACAAACAATGAGCATTTCTTC CASSPSQLAGTNNEHFF
TRBJ1-5 TRBV11-3 NA NA TGTGCCAGCAGCTTATGGAGAAGCAATCAGCCCCAGCATTTT CASSLWRSNQPQHF
TRBJ1-4 TRBV19 few NA TGTGCCAGCCTGGGAGACCATAATGAAAAACTGTTTTTT CASLGDHNEKLFF
TRBJ2-2 TRBV3-1/TRBV3-2 few NA TGTGCCAGCAGCCAAGACGGTCCCACCGGGGAGCTGTTTTTT CASSQDGPTGELFF
TRBJ2-1 TRBV5-4 NA TRBD2 TGTGCCAGCACCTTAACCGGGACTAGTCACAATGAGCAGTTCTTC CASTLTGTSHNEQFF
TRBJ2-7 TRBV3-1/TRBV3-2 NA NA TGTGCCAGCAGCCAACTGGGCCCCTACGAGCAGTACTTC CASSQLGPYEQYF
TRBJ2-7 TRBV10-3 NA NA TGTGCCATCAGTGAGACTGACGAGCAGTACTTC CAISETDEQYF
TRBJ2-3 TRBV4-1 NA NA TGCGCCAGCAGCCAAGGGCTTGCAGATACGCAGTATTTT CASSQGLADTQYF
TRBJ2-5 TRBV4-1 NA NA TGCGCCAGCAGCACGACAGAACAAGAGACCCAGTACTTC CASSTTEQETQYF
TRBJ2-1 TRBV15 NA TRBD2 TGTGCCACCAGCAACTATAGCGGGAGACCCCTCAAGTTCTTC CATSNYSGRPLKFF
TRBJ1-4 TRBV9 NA NA TGTGCCAGCAGCGTCGGAGGGGCGGGGGGTAAACTGTTTTTT CASSVGGAGGKLFF
TRBJ2-3 TRBV6-5 NA TRBD2 TGTGCCAGCAGCCTAGCGGGAACCCCAGATACGCAGTATTTT CASSLAGTPDTQYF
TRBJ2-5 TRBV28 NA TRBD2 TGTGCCAGCAGTCTCCTAGCCGGACTAGCAAGGGAGACCCAGTACTTC CASSLLAGLARETQYF
TRBJ2-5 TRBV4-2 NA TRBD2 TGTGCCAGCAGCCAAGGTGCTAGCGGCGAGTTTACCCAGTACTTC CASSQGASGEFTQYF